These 29 T cell receptor beta chains were sequenced from one sample in a study of neurological immune-mediated disorders. TCRdb fed the 5' RACE reads into MiXCR, producing one record per CDR3 protein. The top ten clones hold 5% to 6.5% of a sample with approximately 100,000 distinct CDR3 sequences, 3.5% to 4% of them seen once. Sequenced: PBMCs. These receptors came from a woman aged 18-29 years with multiple sclerosis.

This clonotype appeared many times. The genes are TRBV20-1 and TRBJ1-1, with no clear D. Germline V CDR1 and CDR2: DFQATT, SNEGSKA (reference sequence). V was cut by 5 bases and J by 1 base, with 14 bases left in between. The CDR3 is 14 residues long. The CDR3, as DNA: TGCAGTGCTTTCTCCCAGAGAGGGAACACTGAAGCTTTCTTT. This translates into CSAFSQRGNTEAFF.

This clonotype was counted ten times or more. The gene calls are TRBV5-1 and TRBJ2-7; no definite D call. V shed 0 bases and J shed 7 bases, with 17 bases lying between them. Germline V gene sequence: CDR1 SGHRS, CDR2 YFSETQ. CDR3 length equals 15 residues. CDR3 protein: CASSLAGGGVREQYF. The DNA for the CDR3 is TGCGCCAGCAGCTTGGCCGGCGGCGGCGTGAGGGAGCAGTACTTC.

This clonotype occurred many times. The chain employs TRBV5-1 and TRBJ2-3, with D possibly TRBD2 on 5 matching bases. V shed 0 bases and J shed 0 bases, with 8 bases lying between them. The CDR3 is 15 amino acids. Germline values: CDR1 SGHRS, CDR2 YFSETQ. The chain's CDR3 is CASSLDERSTDTQYF. Written as DNA, the CDR3 is TGCGCCAGCAGCTTGGATGAGCGGAGCACAGATACGCAGTATTTT. The full variable domain, rest sourced from reference TRBV5-1 and TRBJ2-3, is KAGVTQTPRYLIKTRGQQVTLSCSPISGHRSVSWYQQTPGQGLQFLFEYFSETQRNKGNFPGRFSGRQFSNSRSEMNVSTLELGDSALYLCASSLDERSTDTQYFGPGTRLTVL.

This clonotype was seen ten or more times. This chain uses TRBV4-3 with TRBJ1-5; TRBD1 is a possible D gene (6 bases). V was clipped by 0 bases and J by 3 bases, with 15 bases between them. Germline lookup yields CDR1 LGHNA and CDR2 YSLEER. CDR3 length: 17 amino acids. CDR3 in amino acids: CASSQDWGGSPNQPQHF. In DNA form, the CDR3 reads TGCGCCAGCAGCCAAGATTGGGGGGGCAGCCCCAATCAGCCCCAGCATTTT.

Comment on this clonotype: The CDR3 carries no conserved terminal phenylalanine or tryptophan, so it likely arises from a read error. The J gene is TRBJ2-7, the V gene TRBV19; D not certain. V was pared by 4 bases and J by 2 bases, with 9 bases between. The CDR3 loop spans 13 amino acids. CDR1 is LNHDA and CDR2 is SQIVND in the germline V gene (reference sequence). The CDR3, as DNA: TGTGCCAGTAGTAATGGCGGCCCCTACGAGCAGTACAAC. It specifies CASSNGGPYEQYN.

In this sample, this clonotype turned up many times. J is TRBJ1-4 and V is TRBV7-3; 7 bases line up with TRBD1. In germline, CDR1 is SGHTA, CDR2 FQGTGA. The CDR3 has 15 residues. V lost 0 bases and J lost 7; bases outside the gene matches: 5. The CDR3 bases are TGTGCCAGCAGCTTAACCGGGACAGTCGGTGAAAAACTGTTTTTT. It yields the protein CASSLTGTVGEKLFF.

Ten or more counts support this clonotype. The rearrangement joins TRBV4-1 to TRBJ1-5; D gene unclear. CDR1 is MGHRA, CDR2 YSYEKL, per germline. This CDR3 has 14 amino acids. V was clipped by 2 bases and J by 0 bases, with 5 bases between them. In DNA, the CDR3 is TGCGCCAGCAGCCAAATGCGTAGCAATCAGCCCCAGCATTTT. It codes for CASSQMRSNQPQHF.

This clonotype was detected ten times or more. The gene calls are TRBV5-1 and TRBJ2-3; TRBD2 aligns across 16 bases. Trimming cost V 3 bases and J 7 bases; bases outside gene matches: 11. The CDR3 totals 18 residues. Germline V gene lookup returns CDR1 SGHRS and CDR2 YFSETQ. CDR3 DNA: TGCGCCAGCAGCTCGTTCGGGACTAGCGGGAGGGAGCGGCATACGCAGTATTTT. Its protein is CASSSFGTSGRERHTQYF.

This clonotype was counted ten times or more. CDR3: CASSLGAGNSYEQYF. The CDR3 DNA reads TGCGCCAGCAGCTTGGGGGCGGGAAACTCCTACGAGCAGTACTTC. The chain joins TRBV5-1 to TRBJ2-7; a weak D match, TRBD2 (6 bases). Germline-derived CDR1 and CDR2 are SGHRS and YFSETQ. Trimming took 0 bases from V and 0 from J, leaving 10 bases between them. The CDR3 has 15 residues.

In its sample, this clonotype was seen many times. V is TRBV5-1 and J is TRBJ2-5; D ambiguous. The CDR3 loop spans 14 amino acids. V was clipped by 0 bases and J by 5 bases, with 11 bases between them. Germline CDR1 is SGHRS and CDR2 is YFSETQ. The CDR3 DNA is TGCGCCAGCAGCTTGGGAGGCGCATCGGAGACCCAGTACTTC. Encoded protein: CASSLGGASETQYF.

This clonotype was picked up many times. This sequence joins TRBV4-2 and TRBJ1-1; 7 bases are shared with TRBD1. The germline gives CDR1 LGHNA, CDR2 YNFKEQ. J was trimmed by 7 bases and V by 1 base; bases with no gene match: 9. This CDR3 is 15 amino acids long. CDR3 sequence reads: CASSQGGTASVEAFF. The CDR3 DNA is TGTGCCAGCAGCCAAGGTGGGACAGCAAGTGTTGAAGCTTTCTTT.

This clonotype was recorded many times. The junction and the germline gene differ at one end; a read error may be behind it. This sequence joins TRBV2 and TRBJ2-2, with 8 bases lining up with TRBD2. Germline V CDR1 and CDR2: SNHLY, FYNNEI. The CDR3 has 14 amino acids. In DNA form, the CDR3 reads TGTGCCAGCAGGGAAGCGGGAGCCACCGGGGAGCTGTTTTTT. The encoded protein is CASREAGATGELFF.

This clonotype was recorded at least ten times. The chain carries TRBV5-1 and TRBJ2-1, with 9 bases matching TRBD2. Per the germline V gene, CDR1 is SGHRS and CDR2 is YFSETQ. This CDR3 is 14 amino acids long. V shed 1 base and J 9 bases; nucleotides not matched to a gene: 5. In nucleotides, the CDR3 is TGCGCCAGCAGCTTGCTGGTTAGCGGGAGTGAGCAGTTCTTC. Translated: CASSLLVSGSEQFF.

This clonotype has ten or more counts. The DNA for the CDR3 is TGTGCCAGCAGCTCTCACCCACAGGGCGGACCTAACTCTGGGGCCAACGTCCTGACTTTC. It yields the protein CASSSHPQGGPNSGANVLTF. The V call is TRBV7-9, the J call TRBJ2-6; a weak D match, TRBD1 (6 bases). The V gene's germline CDR1 is SEHNR and CDR2 FQNEAQ (reference sequence). The ends were cut back, 4 bases at V and 0 bases at J, with 22 bases in the middle. The CDR3 totals 20 residues.

This clonotype was picked up many times. This sequence joins TRBV20-1 and TRBJ1-1; D gene uncertain. The CDR3 has 11 amino acids. V dropped 6 bases and J dropped 2 bases, with 7 bases sitting between them. Looked up from germline, CDR1 is DFQATT and CDR2 is SNEGSKA (reference sequence). The CDR3 region is CSASRNTEAFF. In nucleotides, the CDR3 is TGCAGTGCCTCACGTAACACTGAAGCTTTCTTT.

This clonotype was picked up many times. The genes are TRBV20-1 and TRBJ2-7; 13 bases are shared with TRBD2. This CDR3 has 15 amino acids. The V and J ends lost 5 bases and 7 bases, in that order; junction bases with no gene match: 11. Germline V gives CDR1 DFQATT, CDR2 SNEGSKA (reference sequence). The CDR3 sequence: CSAGVTSGRGNEQYF. CDR3 bases: TGCAGTGCTGGGGTAACTAGCGGGAGGGGAAATGAGCAGTACTTC.

This clonotype appeared many times. The rearrangement uses TRBV12-3 or TRBV12-4 and TRBJ2-7; D ambiguous. Trimming pared 7 bases from V and 8 bases from J, leaving 27 bases between. The CDR3 runs to 16 residues. The CDR3 DNA reads TGTGCCAGCAAGTCGAGGTCATTTTTACGAGTGCGGAAGCAGTACTTC. Translation gives CASKSRSFLRVRKQYF.

This clonotype was detected ten times or more. The chain carries TRBV4-1 and TRBJ2-7; 8 bases line up with TRBD1. The CDR3 covers 15 residues. CDR1 MGHRA and CDR2 YSYEKL come from the germline V gene. J was trimmed by 3 bases and V by 3 bases; bases with no gene match: 7. CDR3 region: CASSQAGQGFYEQYF. In nucleotides, the CDR3 is TGCGCCAGCAGCCAGGCCGGACAGGGATTCTACGAGCAGTACTTC.

This clonotype appeared a few times. This chain connects TRBV6-5 to TRBJ2-1, with 7 bases matching TRBD2. The CDR3 contains 14 residues. CDR1 is MNHEY, CDR2 SVGAGI, per germline. Trimming cost V 2 bases and J 6 bases; bases outside gene matches: 4. Here the CDR3 DNA reads TGTGCCAGCAGTTACGGACTAGTTGTCAATGAGCAGTTCTTC. It encodes CASSYGLVVNEQFF.

The sample holds many counts of this clonotype. The rearrangement uses TRBV7-8 and TRBJ2-7, with 9 bases lining up with TRBD1. With 2 bases clipped from V and 5 bases from J, the junction kept 7 bases outside the gene matches. CDR1 is SGHVS, CDR2 FQNEAQ, per germline. The CDR3 is made up of 15 amino acids. The CDR3 is CASSLRGQGQDEQYF. The CDR3 nucleotides are TGTGCCAGCAGCTTACGGGGACAGGGCCAGGACGAGCAGTACTTC.

At least ten counts were recorded for this clonotype. This chain joins TRBV20-1 and TRBJ1-5, with no clear D. Per the germline V gene, CDR1 is DFQATT and CDR2 is SNEGSKA (reference sequence). The CDR3 runs 14 residues. Trimming stripped 3 bases from V and 3 bases from J, with 12 bases between. For the CDR3, the DNA is TGCAGTGCTAGTAAGGTGGACTCCAATCAGCCCCAGCATTTT. Encoded protein: CSASKVDSNQPQHF.

This clonotype was counted at least ten times. The chain uses TRBV6-1 and TRBJ2-3; the match to TRBD2 covers 9 bases. After removal of 4 bases from V and 2 bases from J, the junction contained 4 bases not matched to a gene. Germline values: CDR1 MNHNS, CDR2 SASEGT. The CDR3 sequence is 15 residues long. The CDR3 reads CASSVASGDTDTQYF. The DNA for the CDR3 is TGTGCCAGCAGTGTTGCTAGCGGGGACACAGATACGCAGTATTTT.

This clonotype appeared many times. This chain joins TRBV20-1 and TRBJ2-1; D call uncertain. V gave up 1 base and J gave up 2 bases, with 12 bases separating them. Germline V gene lookup returns CDR1 DFQATT and CDR2 SNEGSKA (reference sequence). The CDR3 length is 15 residues. The CDR3 here is CSARGWIPTYNEQFF. In nucleotides, the CDR3 is TGCAGTGCTAGAGGCTGGATCCCCACCTACAATGAGCAGTTCTTC.

This clonotype was observed at least ten times. The chain has TRBV2 and TRBJ1-1; D is undetermined. Germline V gene lookup returns CDR1 SNHLY and CDR2 FYNNEI. CDR3 length: 15 amino acids. V gave up 5 bases and J gave up 5 bases, with 18 bases separating them. This chain's CDR3 is CASSLSGRERTEAFF. The CDR3 region has the DNA TGTGCCAGCAGTCTCTCGGGGAGGGAGAGGACTGAAGCTTTCTTT. Variable domain in full (rest from reference TRBV2 and TRBJ1-1): EPEVTQTPSHQVTQMGQEVILRCVPISNHLYFYWYRQILGQKVEFLVSFYNNEISEKSEIFDDQFSVERPDGSNFTLKIRSTKLEDSAMYFCASSLSGRERTEAFFGQGTRLTVV.

This clonotype was counted at least ten times. The chain combines TRBV6-2 or TRBV6-3 with TRBJ1-5; 7 bases are shared with TRBD1. The CDR3 covers 17 residues. Germline loops: CDR1 MNHEY, CDR2 SVGEGT. The V gene end was trimmed by 2 bases and the J gene end by 6 bases; junction bases not matched to a gene: 13. As DNA, the CDR3 is TGTGCCAGCAGTTACCCTCGGACAGGCAAAGGCGGTCAGCCCCAGCATTTT. Translated: CASSYPRTGKGGQPQHF.

This clonotype came up many times. V usage is TRBV7-9 and J usage is TRBJ2-5; 7 nucleotides agree with TRBD2. CDR3 length: 13 amino acids. Germline CDR1 reads SEHNR; CDR2 reads FQNEAQ (reference sequence). J was trimmed by 3 bases and V by 8 bases; bases with no gene match: 6. This CDR3 is CASRGLTKETQYF. The CDR3 region has the DNA TGTGCCAGCCGGGGACTAACCAAAGAGACCCAGTACTTC.

Many counts were recorded for this clonotype. V is TRBV7-3 and J is TRBJ1-4; D gene uncertain. Per germline, CDR1 SGHTA and CDR2 FQGTGA. Trimming left V 4 bases short and J 7 bases short, with 10 bases between. This CDR3 has 13 residues. CDR3 in amino acids: CASSSAYGEKLFF. CDR3 DNA: TGTGCCAGCAGCTCAGCTTACGGTGAAAAACTGTTTTTT.

This clonotype was seen at least ten times. The chain links TRBV3-1 to TRBJ2-7; TRBD1 matches at 7 bases. The length of the CDR3 is 13 residues. CDR1 is LGHDT and CDR2 is YNNKEL in the germline V gene (reference sequence). The trim removed 8 bases at V and 6 bases at J, leaving 10 bases unmatched. DNA of the CDR3: TGTGCCAGCTGTCGACAGGGCGTCGGCGAGCAGTACTTC. Translation: CASCRQGVGEQYF.

At least ten counts were recorded for this clonotype. The CDR3 region has the DNA TGTGCCAGCAGCTTTTTTCTAGGGGGTCAAGAGACCCAGTACTTC. Translating gives CASSFFLGGQETQYF. This sequence joins TRBV5-6 and TRBJ2-5, with D tentatively TRBD1 (6 bases). Trimming left V 2 bases short and J 2 bases short, with 13 bases between. Germline CDR1 and CDR2: SGHDT and YYEEEE. CDR3 length: 15 amino acids.